These 14 T cell receptor beta chains share one sample of origin, sequenced in a study of blood T cell repertoires in COVID-19. The repertoire was sequenced with immunoSEQ multiplex PCR; TCRdb's copy has only in-frame clones and lacks some. Here the sample spans roughly 180,000 clones, more than 75% being singletons. The sequenced sample consisted of PBMCs or T cells enriched from blood (not recorded which). Every receptor here comes from a man between 60 and 75 years old who had been exposed to COVID-19.

V and J are TRBV28 and TRBJ1-4; no clear D. Trimming left V 5 bases short and J 6 bases short, with 10 bases between. The CDR3 consists of 13 residues. CDR1 and CDR2 (germline): MDHEN, SYDVKM. The CDR3 is CASSPPPYEKLFF. The CDR3 DNA sequence: TGTGCCAGCAGTCCCCCTCCCTATGAAAAACTGTTTTTT.

The chain has TRBV24-1 and TRBJ2-1; tentative D call: TRBD2 (5 bases). CDR3 length: 13 amino acids. Trimming left V 5 bases short and J 2 bases short, with 6 bases between. Per germline, CDR1 KGHDR and CDR2 SFDVKD. Here the CDR3 DNA reads TGTGCCACCAGTGCGGGAACCTACAATGAGCAGTTCTTC. This gives the protein CATSAGTYNEQFF.

J is TRBJ2-1 and V is TRBV28; 7 bases match TRBD2. The germline gives CDR1 MDHEN, CDR2 SYDVKM. The junction had 12 bases not matched to a gene; V was cut back by 7 bases and J by 3 bases. The CDR3 contains 16 residues. CDR3 protein: CASIQGASGNYNEQFF. CDR3 coding DNA: TGTGCCAGCATCCAGGGTGCTAGCGGAAACTACAATGAGCAGTTCTTC.

The J gene is TRBJ2-7, the V gene TRBV27, with TRBD1 matching over 9 bases. CDR1 and CDR2 from the germline V gene are MNHEY and SMNVEV (reference sequence). V dropped 5 bases and J dropped 2; count of bases not matched to a gene: 10. The CDR3 totals 16 residues. This CDR3 is CASSPIRTGATYEQYF. In nucleotides, the CDR3 is TGTGCCAGCAGTCCAATCAGGACAGGGGCGACCTACGAGCAGTACTTC.

V is TRBV9 and J is TRBJ2-6, with D unclear. Trimming stripped 4 bases from V and 0 bases from J, with 11 bases between. The CDR3 consists of 16 residues. CDR1 and CDR2 (germline): SGDLS, YYNGEE. DNA of the CDR3: TGTGCCAGCAGCCGCGACTCAAACTCTGGGGCCAACGTCCTGACTTTC. It encodes CASSRDSNSGANVLTF.

The chain has TRBV4-3 and TRBJ1-2; 7 positions agree with TRBD1. V trimming: 1 base; J trimming: 4 bases; junction bases outside the gene matches: 3. Germline loops: CDR1 LGHNA, CDR2 YSLEER. The CDR3 contains 14 residues. The CDR3 sequence is CASSQADRVYGYTF. For the CDR3, the DNA is TGCGCCAGCAGCCAAGCTGACAGGGTCTATGGCTACACCTTC.

This clone appeared a few times. J is TRBJ1-1 and V is TRBV7-2; D is perhaps TRBD1 (5 bases). V was clipped by 3 bases and J by 0 bases, with 11 bases between them. The germline V gene encodes CDR1 SGHTA and CDR2 FQGNSA. There are 15 residues in the CDR3. The CDR3 bases are TGTGCCAGCAGCTTTGACAGTAGTATGAACACTGAAGCTTTCTTT. This translates into CASSFDSSMNTEAFF.

The gene calls are TRBV4-3 and TRBJ2-1, with D possibly TRBD1 on 6 matching bases. Germline CDR1 LGHNA, CDR2 YSLEER. CDR3 size: 16 residues. Deletions cut 1 base from V and 2 bases from J, with 12 bases between. CDR3 loop: CASSQVGQGTYNEQFF. CDR3 nucleotides: TGCGCCAGCAGCCAAGTCGGCCAGGGGACCTACAATGAGCAGTTCTTC.

This sequence joins TRBV10-3 and TRBJ2-1, with 7 bases matching TRBD2. V lost 6 bases and J lost 3; bases outside the gene matches: 8. This CDR3 has 15 residues. Per germline, CDR1 ENHRY and CDR2 SYGVKD. The CDR3: CAIRGERGLYNEQFF. The DNA for the CDR3 is TGTGCCATCAGAGGGGAGCGGGGCCTCTACAATGAGCAGTTCTTC.

The table lists this clone with a few counts. V and J are TRBV7-9 and TRBJ2-1; D unclear. V lost 7 bases and J lost 15, with 16 bases in between. This CDR3 region has 11 residues. The germline V gene has CDR1 SEHNR and CDR2 FQNEAQ (reference sequence). The CDR3 spells CASTLEPVLFF. Written as DNA, the CDR3 is TGTGCCAGCACCCTAGAGCCGGTGTTGTTCTTC.

CDR3 nucleotide sequence: TGTGCCAGCAGCCCCCGCGGGGAGGACTATGGCTACACCTTC. Translation gives CASSPRGEDYGYTF. V gene TRBV9 combines with J gene TRBJ1-2, with D uncertain. V lost 4 bases, J lost 3 bases, and 13 bases lay in between. CDR3 length: 14 amino acids. Looked up from germline, CDR1 is SGDLS and CDR2 is YYNGEE.

The genes are TRBV4-3 and TRBJ2-3; TRBD2 is a possible D gene (6 bases). V was trimmed by 0 bases and J by 2 bases, leaving 15 bases between them. The CDR3 totals 17 residues. Germline loops: CDR1 LGHNA, CDR2 YSLEER. CDR3 in amino acids: CASSQEIPDYPTDTQYF. CDR3 bases: TGCGCCAGCAGCCAAGAAATCCCGGACTACCCCACAGATACGCAGTATTTT.

A single count supports this clone. The chain carries TRBV5-1 and TRBJ1-1; weak D call: TRBD1 (5 bases). Germline CDR1 is SGHRS and CDR2 is YFSETQ. This CDR3 region has 16 residues. V was pared by 1 base and J by 2 bases, with 15 bases between. The CDR3 reads CASSLNSPGTNTEAFF. CDR3 in DNA: TGCGCCAGCAGCTTGAATTCTCCAGGGACTAACACTGAAGCTTTCTTT.

The rearrangement joins TRBV4-3 to TRBJ1-5, with a tentative D call TRBD1 (5 bases). The CDR3 loop spans 15 amino acids. CDR1 LGHNA and CDR2 YSLEER come from the germline V gene. The ends were cut back, 0 bases at V and 0 bases at J, with 6 bases in the middle. The CDR3 region has the DNA TGCGCCAGCAGCCAAGACAGGGATAGCAATCAGCCCCAGCATTTT. Its translation: CASSQDRDSNQPQHF.